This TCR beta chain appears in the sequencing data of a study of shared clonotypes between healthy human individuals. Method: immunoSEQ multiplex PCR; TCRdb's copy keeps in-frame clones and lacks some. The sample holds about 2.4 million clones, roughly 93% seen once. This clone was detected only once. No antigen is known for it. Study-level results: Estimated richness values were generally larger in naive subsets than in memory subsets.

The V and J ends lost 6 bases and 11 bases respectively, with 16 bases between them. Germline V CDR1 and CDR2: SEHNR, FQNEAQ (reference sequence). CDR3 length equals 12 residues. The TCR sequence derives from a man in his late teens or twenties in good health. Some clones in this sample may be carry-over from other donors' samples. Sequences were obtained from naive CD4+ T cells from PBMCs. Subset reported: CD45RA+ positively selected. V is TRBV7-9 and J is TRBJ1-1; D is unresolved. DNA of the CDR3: TGTGCCAGCAGTTTCGTCCAAGCTGGGGCTTTCTTT. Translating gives CASSFVQAGAFF.